The 13 T cell receptor beta chains in this list originate from one sample, sequenced in a study of blood T cell repertoires in COVID-19. The protocol was immunoSEQ multiplex PCR, while the TCRdb copy is restricted to in-frame clones and leaves out a portion. The sample comprises approximately 51,000 clones, around 87% of which are singletons, and 5.5% to 7.5% rests with the top ten. Material: peripheral blood. The receptors derive from a man over 45 with active COVID-19.

This chain connects TRBV5-1 to TRBJ2-7, with a weak D call TRBD2 (6 bases). The CDR3 covers 14 residues. V dropped 0 bases and J dropped 7 bases, with 14 bases sitting between them. Per the germline V gene, CDR1 is SGHRS and CDR2 is YFSETQ. Written as DNA, the CDR3 is TGCGCCAGCAGCTTGGTGGGTCGGGGGACGGAGCAGTACTTC. This encodes CASSLVGRGTEQYF.

This clone was seen once. The rearrangement uses TRBV2 and TRBJ1-6; possible D gene TRBD1, 6 bases. Trimming pared 6 bases from V and 7 bases from J, leaving 16 bases between. Germline CDR1 and CDR2: SNHLY and FYNNEI. The CDR3 extends over 15 amino acids. The CDR3 reads CASSGSRGGNSPLHF. The DNA of the CDR3 is TGTGCCAGCAGCGGTTCCAGGGGAGGGAATTCACCCCTCCACTTT.

This clone was counted a few times. The rearrangement links TRBV5-1 to TRBJ1-3; unclear D gene. The germline V gene has CDR1 SGHRS and CDR2 YFSETQ. This CDR3 spans 14 amino acids. V lost 1 base, J lost 1 base, and 6 bases lay in between. The CDR3 spells CASSLTASGNTIYF. CDR3 DNA: TGCGCCAGCAGCTTGACAGCTTCTGGAAACACCATATATTTT.

The gene calls are TRBV5-4 and TRBJ2-2; 8 bases agree with TRBD2. The CDR3 has 14 amino acids. J was trimmed by 7 bases and V by 4 bases; bases with no gene match: 6. The germline V gene has CDR1 SGHNT and CDR2 YYREEE (reference sequence). The CDR3 protein is CASSNRTSGGELFF. The CDR3 coding sequence is TGTGCCAGCAGCAACCGCACTAGCGGCGGGGAGCTGTTTTTT.

The V and J genes are TRBV9 and TRBJ2-7; 7 positions match TRBD2. CDR3 length: 17 residues. The germline V gene has CDR1 SGDLS and CDR2 YYNGEE. V gave up 0 bases and J gave up 0 bases; unmatched junction bases: 9. CDR3 protein: CASSVGAQGGSSYEQYF. CDR3 nucleotides: TGTGCCAGCAGCGTAGGCGCCCAGGGAGGGAGCTCCTACGAGCAGTACTTC.

The V gene is TRBV2, the J gene TRBJ2-2; D might be TRBD1 (6 bases). This CDR3 has 16 amino acids. V gave up 0 bases and J gave up 2 bases, with 10 bases separating them. The germline CDR1 and CDR2 sequences are SNHLY and FYNNEI. CDR3 in amino acids: CASSEALGGNTGELFF. As DNA, the CDR3 is TGTGCCAGCAGTGAAGCGCTTGGGGGCAACACCGGGGAGCTGTTTTTT.

The CDR3 sequence is CAWSLDSRSQPQHF. The CDR3 DNA reads as TGTGCCTGGAGCCTGGACAGTAGGTCCCAGCCCCAGCATTTT. The gene calls are TRBV30 and TRBJ1-5, with D possibly TRBD1 on 6 matching bases. This CDR3 spans 14 amino acids. Per germline, CDR1 GTSNPN and CDR2 SVGIG (reference sequence). The V end lost 3 bases, the J end lost 7 bases, and 16 bases lay between the germline ends.

A word on this clone: The junction departs from germline at one end; a sequencing error may be responsible. The CDR3 loop reads CASSRFRECPLF. In DNA, the CDR3 is TGTGCCAGCAGCCGATTCCGGGAATGCCCCCTTTTT. The V call is TRBV5-6, the J call TRBJ2-3; a weak D match, TRBD2 (5 bases). The length of the CDR3 is 12 residues. Germline values: CDR1 SGHDT, CDR2 YYEEEE.

This clone was observed a handful of times. CDR3 nucleotide sequence: TGTGCCAGCAGGTCACCTGCGGACTATGGCTACACCTTC. It codes for CASRSPADYGYTF. The chain recombines TRBV7-2 with TRBJ1-2, with unresolved D. The germline V gene has CDR1 SGHTA and CDR2 FQGNSA. The V gene lost 6 bases and the J gene lost 3 bases, with 11 bases spanning the gap. The CDR3 extends over 13 amino acids.

The chain carries TRBV29-1 and TRBJ1-6; 7 bases are a match to TRBD1. Losses at the gene ends were 0 bases for V and 0 bases for J; bases not matched to a gene: 17. Germline CDR1 reads SQVTM; CDR2 reads ANQGSEA. The CDR3 contains 21 residues. In DNA, the CDR3 is TGCAGCGTTGAAGACGAGGCTAAAGGGACAGTCTTATGCTCCTATAATTCACCCCTCCACTTT. It specifies CSVEDEAKGTVLCSYNSPLHF.

This clone showed up just a few times. CDR3 in amino acids: CASSSQGALFPLSYEQYF. DNA of the CDR3: TGTGCCAGCAGTTCCCAGGGGGCTCTTTTCCCCCTCTCCTACGAGCAGTACTTC. This chain links TRBV6-2 or TRBV6-3 with TRBJ2-7; TRBD1 matches at 8 bases. After removal of 4 bases from V and 0 bases from J, the junction contained 14 bases not matched to a gene. Germline assignment: CDR1 MNHEY and CDR2 SVGEGT. The CDR3 contains 18 residues.

This clone occurred once. The rearrangement links TRBV19 to TRBJ2-3; 13 bases align to TRBD2. The CDR3 spans 16 residues. Germline-derived CDR1 and CDR2 are LNHDA and SQIVND (reference sequence). Losses at the gene ends were 5 bases for V and 2 bases for J; bases not matched to a gene: 4. CDR3 sequence reads: CASSPGLAGNTDTQYF. The CDR3 nucleotides are TGTGCCAGTAGTCCGGGACTAGCGGGAAACACAGATACGCAGTATTTT.

This chain links TRBV21-1 with TRBJ2-6; whether TRBD1, the table's D call, matches the DNA was not checked. TRBV21-1 is a pseudogene locus. This CDR3 contains 14 residues. The DNA of the CDR3 is TGTGCCAGCAGCTCAGGGGACGGGGCCAACGTCCTGACTTTC. Translated: CASSSGDGANVLTF.